This TCR beta chain came from a study of Graves' ophthalmopathy and Graves' hyperthyroidism. The TCR beta CDR3 regions underwent amplification from RNA transcripts. First-round RT-PCR relied on HTBI primers, and a second-round multiplex PCR came next. In TCRdb, the multiplex PCR reads were re-called with MiXCR into one record per CDR3 protein. Of roughly 420,000 distinct CDR3 sequences listed, roughly 20% are singletons. Germline CDR1 reads MDHEN; CDR2 reads SYDVKM. V dropped 5 bases and J dropped 2 bases, with 10 bases sitting between them. This CDR3 comprises 13 residues. The sequence was collected from a young woman with stable Graves' hyperthyroidism. Sequencing input: peripheral blood. This chain uses TRBV28 with TRBJ2-7; a possible D gene is TRBD2 (6 bases). Here the CDR3 DNA reads TGTGCCAGCAGTCTAGCGCTTACCTACGAGCAGTACTTC. It yields the protein CASSLALTYEQYF.